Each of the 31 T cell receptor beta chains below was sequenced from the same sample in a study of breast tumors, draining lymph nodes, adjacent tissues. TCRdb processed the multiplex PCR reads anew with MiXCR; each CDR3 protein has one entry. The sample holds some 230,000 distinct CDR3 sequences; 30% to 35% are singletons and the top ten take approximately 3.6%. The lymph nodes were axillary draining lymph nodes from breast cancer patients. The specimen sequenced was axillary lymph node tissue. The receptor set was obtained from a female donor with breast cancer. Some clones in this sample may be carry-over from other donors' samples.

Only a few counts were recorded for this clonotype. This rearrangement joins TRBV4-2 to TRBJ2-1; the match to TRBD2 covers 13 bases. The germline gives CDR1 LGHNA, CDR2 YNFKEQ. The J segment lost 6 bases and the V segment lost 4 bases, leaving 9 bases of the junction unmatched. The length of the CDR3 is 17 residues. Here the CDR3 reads CASSRILAGGPVNEQFF. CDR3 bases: TGTGCCAGCAGCCGTATACTAGCGGGGGGGCCTGTCAATGAGCAGTTCTTC.

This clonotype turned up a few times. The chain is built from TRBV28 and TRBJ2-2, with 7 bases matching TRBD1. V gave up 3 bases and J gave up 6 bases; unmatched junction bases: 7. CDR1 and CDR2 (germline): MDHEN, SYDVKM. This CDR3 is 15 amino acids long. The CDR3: CASSFGQGVAGELFF. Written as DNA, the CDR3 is TGTGCCAGCAGTTTCGGGCAGGGGGTTGCCGGGGAGCTGTTTTTT.

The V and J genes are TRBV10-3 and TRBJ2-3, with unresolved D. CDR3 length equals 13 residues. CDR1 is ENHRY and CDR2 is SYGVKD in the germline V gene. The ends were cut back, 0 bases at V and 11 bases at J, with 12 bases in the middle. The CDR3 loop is CAISESYSNEQYF. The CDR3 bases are TGTGCCATCAGTGAGTCCTACAGCAATGAGCAGTATTTT.

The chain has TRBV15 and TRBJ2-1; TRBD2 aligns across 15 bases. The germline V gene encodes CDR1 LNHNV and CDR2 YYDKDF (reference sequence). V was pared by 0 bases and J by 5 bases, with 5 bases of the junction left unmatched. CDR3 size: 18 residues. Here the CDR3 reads CATSRDGTSGRFHNEQFF. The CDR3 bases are TGTGCCACCAGCAGAGATGGGACTAGCGGGAGGTTCCACAATGAGCAGTTCTTC.

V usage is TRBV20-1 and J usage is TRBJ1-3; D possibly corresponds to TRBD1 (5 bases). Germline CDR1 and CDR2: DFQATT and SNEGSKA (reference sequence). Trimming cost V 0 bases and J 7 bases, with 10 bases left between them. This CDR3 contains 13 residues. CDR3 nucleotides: TGCAGTGCTAGAGAGGCAGGGCGGAACACCATATATTTT. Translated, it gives CSAREAGRNTIYF.

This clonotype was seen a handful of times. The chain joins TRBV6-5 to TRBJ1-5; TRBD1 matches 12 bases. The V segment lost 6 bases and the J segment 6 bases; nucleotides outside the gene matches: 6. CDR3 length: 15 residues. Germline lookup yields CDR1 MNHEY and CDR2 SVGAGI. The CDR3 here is CASRPGQGASQPQHF. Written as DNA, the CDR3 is TGTGCCAGCAGGCCGGGACAGGGGGCGTCTCAGCCCCAGCATTTT.

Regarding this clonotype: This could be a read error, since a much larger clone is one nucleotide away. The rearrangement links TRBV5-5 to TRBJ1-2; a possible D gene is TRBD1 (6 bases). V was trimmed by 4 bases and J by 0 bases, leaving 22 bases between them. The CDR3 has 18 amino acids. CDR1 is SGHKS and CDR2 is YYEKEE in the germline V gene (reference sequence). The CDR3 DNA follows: TGTGCCAGCAGCCCTTGGTGGCAGGGGATCCAACCTAACTATGGCTACACCTTC. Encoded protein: CASSPWWQGIQPNYGYTF.

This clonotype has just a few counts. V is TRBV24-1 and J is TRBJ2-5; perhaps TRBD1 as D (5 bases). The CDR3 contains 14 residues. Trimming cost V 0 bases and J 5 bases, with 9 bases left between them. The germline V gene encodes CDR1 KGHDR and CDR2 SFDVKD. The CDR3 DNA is TGTGCCACCAGTGATTTGAAAGGGGATGAGACCCAGTACTTC. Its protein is CATSDLKGDETQYF.

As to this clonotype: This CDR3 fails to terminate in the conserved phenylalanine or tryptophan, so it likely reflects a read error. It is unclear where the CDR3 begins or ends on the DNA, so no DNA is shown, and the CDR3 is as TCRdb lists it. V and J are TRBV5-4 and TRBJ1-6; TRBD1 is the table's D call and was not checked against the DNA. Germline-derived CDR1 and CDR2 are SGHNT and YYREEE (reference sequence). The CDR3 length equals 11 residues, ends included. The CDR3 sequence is CASSGRDRPNY.

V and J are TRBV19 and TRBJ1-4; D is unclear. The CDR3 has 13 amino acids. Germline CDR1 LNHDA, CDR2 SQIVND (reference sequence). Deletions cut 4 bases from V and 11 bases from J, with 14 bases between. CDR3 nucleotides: TGTGCCAGTAGTACCGGAGGAGGGCTTAAACTGTTTTTT. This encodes CASSTGGGLKLFF.

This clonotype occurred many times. The CDR3 DNA reads TGTGCCTGGGCCAACAGGGGTCAGACCCAGTACTTC. It specifies CAWANRGQTQYF. This chain connects TRBV30 to TRBJ2-5; 7 nucleotides agree with TRBD1. Germline-derived CDR1 and CDR2 are GTSNPN and SVGIG (reference sequence). J gave up 6 bases and V 5 bases, and 6 bases lay outside the gene matches. This CDR3 has 12 residues.

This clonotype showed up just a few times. The CDR3 protein is CSVDGGRGLSTDTQYF. The CDR3 DNA sequence: TGCAGCGTTGATGGCGGGAGGGGCCTCAGCACAGATACGCAGTATTTT. The gene calls are TRBV29-1 and TRBJ2-3; 9 positions match TRBD2. The CDR3 extends over 16 amino acids. Germline V lookup: CDR1 SQVTM, CDR2 ANQGSEA. The V segment lost 3 bases and the J segment 0 bases; nucleotides outside the gene matches: 7.

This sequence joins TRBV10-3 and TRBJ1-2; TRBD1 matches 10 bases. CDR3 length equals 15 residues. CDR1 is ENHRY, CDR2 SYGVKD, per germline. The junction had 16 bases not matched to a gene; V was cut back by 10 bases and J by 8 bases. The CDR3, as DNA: TGTGCCAGCAGCCAAGAGACAGGGGGCCGCGGGGGCTACACCTTC. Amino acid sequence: CASSQETGGRGGYTF.

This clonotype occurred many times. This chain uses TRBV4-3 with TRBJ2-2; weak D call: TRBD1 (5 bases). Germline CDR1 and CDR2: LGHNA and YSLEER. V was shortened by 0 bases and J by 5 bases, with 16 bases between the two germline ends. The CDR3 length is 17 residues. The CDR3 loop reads CASSQDQGRVGTGELFF. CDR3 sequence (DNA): TGCGCCAGCAGCCAAGATCAGGGCAGGGTGGGAACCGGGGAGCTGTTTTTT.

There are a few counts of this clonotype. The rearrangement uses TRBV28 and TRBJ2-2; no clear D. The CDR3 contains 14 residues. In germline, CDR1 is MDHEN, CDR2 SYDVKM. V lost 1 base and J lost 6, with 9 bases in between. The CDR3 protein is CASSLSSAAGELFF. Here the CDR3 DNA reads TGTGCCAGCAGTTTATCGTCAGCTGCCGGGGAGCTGTTTTTT.

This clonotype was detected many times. The CDR3 sequence is CASRRGQEQGGRQETQYF. CDR3 in DNA: TGCGCCAGCAGACGGGGGCAAGAACAGGGCGGTCGCCAAGAGACCCAGTACTTC. The chain joins TRBV5-1 to TRBJ2-5; possibly TRBD1 or TRBD2 for D (6 bases each). Germline CDR1 SGHRS, CDR2 YFSETQ. This CDR3 is built from 18 residues. V lost 5 bases, J lost 1 base, and 24 bases lay in between.

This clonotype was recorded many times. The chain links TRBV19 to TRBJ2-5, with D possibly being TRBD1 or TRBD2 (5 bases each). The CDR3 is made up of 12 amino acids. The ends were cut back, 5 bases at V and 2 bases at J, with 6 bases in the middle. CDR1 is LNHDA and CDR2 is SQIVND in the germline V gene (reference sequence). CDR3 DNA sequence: TGTGCCAGTAGTTGGGGGCAAGAGACCCAGTACTTC. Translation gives CASSWGQETQYF.

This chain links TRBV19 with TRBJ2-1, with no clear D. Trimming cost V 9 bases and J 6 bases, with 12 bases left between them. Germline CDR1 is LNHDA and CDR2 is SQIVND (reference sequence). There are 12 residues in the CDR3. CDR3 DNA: TGTGCCAGCGACGAAGCCGGCAATGAGCAGTTCTTC. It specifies CASDEAGNEQFF.

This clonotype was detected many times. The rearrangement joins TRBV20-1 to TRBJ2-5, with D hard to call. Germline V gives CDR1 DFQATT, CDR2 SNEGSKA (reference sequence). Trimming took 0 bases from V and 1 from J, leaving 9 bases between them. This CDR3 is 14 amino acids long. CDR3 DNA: TGCAGTGCTAGAGATCCCATCCGCCAAGAGACCCAGTACTTC. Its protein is CSARDPIRQETQYF.

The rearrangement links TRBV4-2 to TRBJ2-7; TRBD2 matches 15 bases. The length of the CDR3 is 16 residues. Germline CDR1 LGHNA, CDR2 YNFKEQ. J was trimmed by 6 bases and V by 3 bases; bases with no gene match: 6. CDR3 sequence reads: CASSQEPGLAGGEQYF. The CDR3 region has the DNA TGTGCCAGCAGCCAGGAACCGGGACTAGCGGGGGGCGAGCAGTACTTC.

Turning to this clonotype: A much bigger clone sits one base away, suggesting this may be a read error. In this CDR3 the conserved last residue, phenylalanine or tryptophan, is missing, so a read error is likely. The CDR3, as DNA: TGTGCCAGTAGTTCAAACCCCGGGACTAGCGGGATGGGTCTGTCTCCCTACGAGCAGTACCTC. Amino acids: CASSSNPGTSGMGLSPYEQYL. The rearrangement uses TRBV19 and TRBJ2-7; 13 bases are a match to TRBD2. Germline loops: CDR1 LNHDA, CDR2 SQIVND (reference sequence). The CDR3 is 21 residues long. J lost 2 bases, V lost 5 bases, and 21 bases had no gene match.

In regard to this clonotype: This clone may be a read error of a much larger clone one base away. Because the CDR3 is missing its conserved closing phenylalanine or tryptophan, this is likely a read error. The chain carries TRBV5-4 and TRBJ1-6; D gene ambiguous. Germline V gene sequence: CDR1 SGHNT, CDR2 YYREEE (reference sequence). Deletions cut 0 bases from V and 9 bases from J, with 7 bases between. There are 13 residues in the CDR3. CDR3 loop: CASSLERSSPLHC. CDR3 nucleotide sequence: TGTGCCAGCAGCTTGGAGCGGAGTTCACCCCTCCACTGT.

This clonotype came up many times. CDR3 protein: CSAWDRGDYGYTF. In DNA form, the CDR3 reads TGCAGTGCTTGGGACAGGGGTGACTATGGCTACACCTTC. This rearrangement joins TRBV20-1 to TRBJ1-2; 10 positions agree with TRBD1. After removal of 5 bases from V and 3 bases from J, the junction contained 3 bases not matched to a gene. Per the germline V gene, CDR1 is DFQATT and CDR2 is SNEGSKA (reference sequence). The CDR3 runs to 13 residues.

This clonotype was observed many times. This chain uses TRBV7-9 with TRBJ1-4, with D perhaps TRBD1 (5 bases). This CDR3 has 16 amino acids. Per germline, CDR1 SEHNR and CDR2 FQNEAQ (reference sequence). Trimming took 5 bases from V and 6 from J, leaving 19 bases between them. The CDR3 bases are TGTGCCAGCAGCGCTTCCCTGACAGCCAAGTATGAAAAACTGTTTTTT. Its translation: CASSASLTAKYEKLFF.

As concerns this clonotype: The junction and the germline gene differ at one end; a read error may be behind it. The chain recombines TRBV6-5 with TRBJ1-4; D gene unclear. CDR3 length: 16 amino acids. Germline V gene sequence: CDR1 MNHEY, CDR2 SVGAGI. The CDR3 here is CASSHSSRGSREKLFF. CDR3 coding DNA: TGTGCCAGCAGTCACTCGAGTCGGGGATCGCGGGAAAAACTGTTTTTT.

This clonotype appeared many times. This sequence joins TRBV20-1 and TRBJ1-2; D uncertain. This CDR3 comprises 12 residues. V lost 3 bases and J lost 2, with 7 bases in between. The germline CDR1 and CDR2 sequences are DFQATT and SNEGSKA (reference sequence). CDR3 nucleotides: TGCAGTGCTAGTCACAGAAACTATGGCTACACCTTC. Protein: CSASHRNYGYTF.

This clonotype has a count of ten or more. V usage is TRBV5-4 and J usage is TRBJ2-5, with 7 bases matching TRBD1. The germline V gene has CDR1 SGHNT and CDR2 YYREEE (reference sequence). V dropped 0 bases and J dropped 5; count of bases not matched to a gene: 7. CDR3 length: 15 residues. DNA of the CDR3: TGTGCCAGCAGCTTGGGGCAGGGGGAGTGGGAGACCCAGTACTTC. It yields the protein CASSLGQGEWETQYF.

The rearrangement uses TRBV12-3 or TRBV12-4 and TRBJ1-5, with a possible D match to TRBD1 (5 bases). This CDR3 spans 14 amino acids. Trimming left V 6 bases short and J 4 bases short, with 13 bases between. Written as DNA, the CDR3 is TGTGCCAGCAGCATCGACAGAACAAATCAGCCCCAGCATTTT. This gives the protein CASSIDRTNQPQHF.

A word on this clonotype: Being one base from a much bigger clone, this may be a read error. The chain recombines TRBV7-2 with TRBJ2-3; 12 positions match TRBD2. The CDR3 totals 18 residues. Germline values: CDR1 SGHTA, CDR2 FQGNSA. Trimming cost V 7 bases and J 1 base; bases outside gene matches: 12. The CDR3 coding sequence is TGTGCCAGCACGACGAGCCCTAGCGGGAGGGGGGGCACAGATACGCAGTATTTT. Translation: CASTTSPSGRGGTDTQYF.

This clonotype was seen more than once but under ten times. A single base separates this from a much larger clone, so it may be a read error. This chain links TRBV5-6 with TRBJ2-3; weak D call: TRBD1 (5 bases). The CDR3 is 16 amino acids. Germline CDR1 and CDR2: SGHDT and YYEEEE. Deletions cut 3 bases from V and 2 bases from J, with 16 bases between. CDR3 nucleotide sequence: TGTGCCAGCAGCTCGACGACAGCGTCCTACACAGATACGCAGTATTTT. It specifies CASSSTTASYTDTQYF. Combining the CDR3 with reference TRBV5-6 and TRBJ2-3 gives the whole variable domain DAGVTQSPTHLIKTRGQQVTLRCSPKSGHDTVSWYQQALGQGPQFIFQYYEEEERQRGNFPDRFSGHQFPNYSSELNVNALLLGDSALYLCASSSTTASYTDTQYFGPGTRLTVL.

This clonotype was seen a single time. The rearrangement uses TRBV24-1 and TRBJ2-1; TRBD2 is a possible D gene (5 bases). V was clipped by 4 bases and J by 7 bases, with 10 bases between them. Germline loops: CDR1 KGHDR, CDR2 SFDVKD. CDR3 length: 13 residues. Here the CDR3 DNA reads TGTGCCACCAGTGAGCGGGTTTTGAATGAGCAGTTCTTC. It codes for CATSERVLNEQFF.